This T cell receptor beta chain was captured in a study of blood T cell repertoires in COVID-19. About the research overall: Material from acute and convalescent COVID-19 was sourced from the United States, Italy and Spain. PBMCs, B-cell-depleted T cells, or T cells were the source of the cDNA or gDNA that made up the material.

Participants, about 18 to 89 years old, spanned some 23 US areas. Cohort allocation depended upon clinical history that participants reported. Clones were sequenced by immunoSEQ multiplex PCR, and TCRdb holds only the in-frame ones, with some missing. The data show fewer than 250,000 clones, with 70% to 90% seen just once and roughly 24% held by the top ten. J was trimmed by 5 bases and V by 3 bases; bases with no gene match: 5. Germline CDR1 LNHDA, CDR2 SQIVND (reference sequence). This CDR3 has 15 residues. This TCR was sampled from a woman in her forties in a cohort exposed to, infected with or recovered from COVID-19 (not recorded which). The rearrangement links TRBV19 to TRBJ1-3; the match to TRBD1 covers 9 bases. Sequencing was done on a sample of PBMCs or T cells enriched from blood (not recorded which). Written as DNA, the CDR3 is TGTGCCAGTAGTATCGGACAGGGGCCCAGAAACACCATATATTTT. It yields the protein CASSIGQGPRNTIYF.